Below, 2 T cell receptor beta chains from the same sample are listed, as sequenced in a study of blood T cell repertoires in COVID-19. Method: immunoSEQ multiplex PCR; TCRdb's copy keeps in-frame clones and lacks some. The data show around 450,000 clones, nearly 90% seen once. Sequenced material: PBMCs or T cells enriched from blood (not recorded which). The receptors were gathered from a woman aged 18-30 years with acute COVID-19.

CDR3: CASSPETGETQYF. The CDR3 DNA reads as TGCGCCAGCAGCCCGGAGACCGGGGAGACCCAGTACTTC. V is TRBV4-1 and J is TRBJ2-5, with no clear D. From germline, CDR1 is MGHRA and CDR2 YSYEKL. The CDR3 runs to 13 residues. V lost 4 bases and J lost 5, with 11 bases in between.

The chain is built from TRBV4-1 and TRBJ1-2; 8 bases line up with TRBD1. The J segment lost 3 bases and the V segment lost 0 bases, leaving 9 bases of the junction unmatched. The CDR3 length is 17 residues. Germline CDR1 reads MGHRA; CDR2 reads YSYEKL. Here the CDR3 reads CASSQDQTGGTYYGYTF. The CDR3 region has the DNA TGCGCCAGCAGCCAAGATCAAACAGGGGGGACGTACTATGGCTACACCTTC.